Listed below are T cell receptor beta chains from one sample, sequenced in a study of naive and memory T cell subsets. TCRdb used MiXCR to reprocess the 5' RACE reads, holding one entry per CDR3 protein. Of about 48,000 distinct CDR3 sequences listed, about 4.4% are singletons. These receptors all come from a female donor in good health. Both conserved end residues are part of each CDR3. Fields, in order: CDR3 protein, V gene, J gene.

CSARVRFGEGADTQYF	TRBV20-1	TRBJ2-3
CASSLETGYGDTF	TRBV5-1	TRBJ1-2
CSVDSGETQYF	TRBV29-1	TRBJ2-5
CASSDPLVADTQYF	TRBV6-4	TRBJ2-3
CSASRGQGRFVNQPQHF	TRBV20-1	TRBJ1-5
CASSQADRMNTEAFF	TRBV3-1	TRBJ1-1
CSVAAGFRSRSFYEQYF	TRBV29-1	TRBJ2-7
CASSAGTMTKQYF	TRBV12-3/TRBV12-4	TRBJ2-7
CASSFGRVADTQYF	TRBV27	TRBJ2-3
CAISEGNNQPQHF	TRBV10-3	TRBJ1-5
CASSQSGGVTLAEAFF	TRBV16	TRBJ1-1
CASSLWGNAEAFF	TRBV28	TRBJ1-1
CASSGRRSGRAYAEQFF	TRBV25-1	TRBJ2-1
CASSLASRAQETQYF	TRBV5-1	TRBJ2-5
CAIRGGGEEQYF	TRBV10-3	TRBJ2-7
CASSLEGTANYGYTF	TRBV7-2	TRBJ1-2
CASSAILAGGSTDTQYF	TRBV28	TRBJ2-3
CASSYSPSGGQETQYF	TRBV6-5	TRBJ2-5
CSARRLTLGQPQHF	TRBV20-1	TRBJ1-5
CASRLGQGAGELFF	TRBV2	TRBJ2-2
CASRKDSRYEQYF	TRBV27	TRBJ2-7
CASSFSQTSVEGYTF	TRBV12-3/TRBV12-4	TRBJ1-2
CASSLDSLGNIQYF	TRBV11-2	TRBJ2-4
CASTRGGQRDTEAFF	TRBV28	TRBJ1-1
CASSQERASGANVLTF	TRBV4-1	TRBJ2-6
CASSKTDSSEQFF	TRBV5-5	TRBJ2-1
CASSLYTGELFF	TRBV28	TRBJ2-2
CASSLGATDTQYF	TRBV7-9	TRBJ2-3
CASTSEGYEQYF	TRBV2	TRBJ2-7
CASSPSHLSTDTQYF	TRBV5-1	TRBJ2-3
CASSYRDLGYTF	TRBV7-9	TRBJ1-2
CASSVFPGQARTDTQYF	TRBV19	TRBJ2-3
CASSFRGIYGYTF	TRBV27	TRBJ1-2
CASSLAYRDSPSGANVLTF	TRBV7-2	TRBJ2-6
CSARPNRGDQPQHF	TRBV20-1	TRBJ1-5
CSVVRSGIEAFF	TRBV29-1	TRBJ1-1
CASRDRQQIAYEQYF	TRBV2	TRBJ2-7
CATSRDHGSYEQYF	TRBV15	TRBJ2-7
CASRRLETQYF	TRBV2	TRBJ2-5
CASSWVTSGRYNEQFF	TRBV11-1	TRBJ2-1
CASSLAGFIYNEQFF	TRBV7-9	TRBJ2-1
CASSFLAGVMYEQYF	TRBV28	TRBJ2-7
CASSDRDEQYF	TRBV7-9	TRBJ2-7